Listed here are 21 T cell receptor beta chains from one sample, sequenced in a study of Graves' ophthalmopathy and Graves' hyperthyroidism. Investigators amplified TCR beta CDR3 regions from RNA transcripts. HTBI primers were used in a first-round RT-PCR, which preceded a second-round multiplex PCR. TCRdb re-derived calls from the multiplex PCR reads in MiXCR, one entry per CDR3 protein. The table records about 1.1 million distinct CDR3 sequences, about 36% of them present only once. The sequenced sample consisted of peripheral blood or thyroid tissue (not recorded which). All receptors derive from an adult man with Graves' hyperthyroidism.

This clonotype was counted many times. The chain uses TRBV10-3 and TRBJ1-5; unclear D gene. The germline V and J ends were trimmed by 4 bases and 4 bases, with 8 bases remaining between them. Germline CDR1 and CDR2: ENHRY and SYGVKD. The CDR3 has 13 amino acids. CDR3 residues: CAISAVENQPQHF. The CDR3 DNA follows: TGTGCCATCAGTGCTGTGGAGAATCAGCCCCAGCATTTT.

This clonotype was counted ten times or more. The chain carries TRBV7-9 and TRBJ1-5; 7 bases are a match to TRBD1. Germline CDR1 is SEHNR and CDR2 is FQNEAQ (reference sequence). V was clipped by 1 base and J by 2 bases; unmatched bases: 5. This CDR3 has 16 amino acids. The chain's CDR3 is CASSLGGGRGNQPQHF. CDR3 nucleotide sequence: TGTGCCAGCAGCTTAGGAGGGGGCCGGGGCAATCAGCCCCAGCATTTT.

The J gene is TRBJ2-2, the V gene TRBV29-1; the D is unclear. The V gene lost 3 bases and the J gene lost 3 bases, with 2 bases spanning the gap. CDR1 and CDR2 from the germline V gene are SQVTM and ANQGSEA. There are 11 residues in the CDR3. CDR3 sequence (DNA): TGCAGCGTTGATCACACCGGGGAGCTGTTTTTT. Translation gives CSVDHTGELFF.

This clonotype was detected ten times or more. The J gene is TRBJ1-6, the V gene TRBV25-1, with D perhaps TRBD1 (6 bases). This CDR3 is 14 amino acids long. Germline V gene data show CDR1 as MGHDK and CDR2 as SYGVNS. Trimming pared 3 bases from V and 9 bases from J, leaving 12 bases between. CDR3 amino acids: CASSEGGGPSPLHF. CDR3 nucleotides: TGTGCCAGCAGTGAGGGGGGGGGGCCTTCACCCCTCCACTTT.

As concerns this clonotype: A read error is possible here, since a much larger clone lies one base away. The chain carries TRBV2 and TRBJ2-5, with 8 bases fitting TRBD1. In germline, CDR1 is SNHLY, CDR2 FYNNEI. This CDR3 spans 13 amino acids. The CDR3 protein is CANTGTGSETRYF. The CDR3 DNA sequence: TGTGCCAACACCGGGACAGGCAGTGAGACCCGGTACTTC.

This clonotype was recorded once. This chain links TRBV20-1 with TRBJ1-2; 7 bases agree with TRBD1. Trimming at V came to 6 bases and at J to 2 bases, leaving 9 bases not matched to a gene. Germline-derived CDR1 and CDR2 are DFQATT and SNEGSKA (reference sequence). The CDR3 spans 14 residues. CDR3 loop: CSAPPQGGNYGYTF. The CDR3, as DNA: TGCAGTGCCCCCCCCCAGGGGGGGAACTATGGCTACACCTTC.

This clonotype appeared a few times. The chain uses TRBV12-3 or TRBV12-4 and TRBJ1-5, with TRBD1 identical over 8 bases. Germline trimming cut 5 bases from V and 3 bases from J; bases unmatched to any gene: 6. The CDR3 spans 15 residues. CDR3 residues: CASSARQGNNQPQHF. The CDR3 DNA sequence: TGTGCCAGCAGTGCCCGACAGGGGAACAATCAGCCCCAGCATTTT.

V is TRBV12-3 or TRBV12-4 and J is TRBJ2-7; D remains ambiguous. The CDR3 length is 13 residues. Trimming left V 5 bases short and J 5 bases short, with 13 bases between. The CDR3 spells CASSLGYTNEQYF. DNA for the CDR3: TGTGCCAGCAGTCTCGGCTACACTAACGAGCAGTACTTC.

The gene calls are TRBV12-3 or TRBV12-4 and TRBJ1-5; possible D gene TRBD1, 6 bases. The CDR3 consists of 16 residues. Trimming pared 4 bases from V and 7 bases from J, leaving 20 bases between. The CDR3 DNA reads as TGTGCCAGCAGTTGGCAGGGGAGCGTTCTTGGACAGCCCCAGCATTTT. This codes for CASSWQGSVLGQPQHF.

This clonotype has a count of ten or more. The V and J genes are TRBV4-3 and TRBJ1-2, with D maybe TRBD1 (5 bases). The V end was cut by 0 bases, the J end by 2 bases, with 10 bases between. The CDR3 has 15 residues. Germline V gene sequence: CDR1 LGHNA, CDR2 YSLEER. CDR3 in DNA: TGCGCCAGCAGCCAAGATTTCCGGGGGAACTATGGCTACACCTTC. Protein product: CASSQDFRGNYGYTF.

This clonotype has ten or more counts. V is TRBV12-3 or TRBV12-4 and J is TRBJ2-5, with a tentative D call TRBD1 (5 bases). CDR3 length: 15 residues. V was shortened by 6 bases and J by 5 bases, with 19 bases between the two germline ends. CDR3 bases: TGTGCCAGCAGCCTCGGCCCAGGGCGGATGGAGACCCAGTACTTC. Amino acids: CASSLGPGRMETQYF.

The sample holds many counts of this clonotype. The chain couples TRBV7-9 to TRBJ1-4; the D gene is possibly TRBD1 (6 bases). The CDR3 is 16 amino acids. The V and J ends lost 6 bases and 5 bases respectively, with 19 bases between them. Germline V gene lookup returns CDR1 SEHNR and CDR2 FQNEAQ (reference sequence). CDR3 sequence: CASRHRQGTENEKLFF. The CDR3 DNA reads TGTGCCAGCAGACACAGGCAGGGGACGGAAAATGAAAAACTGTTTTTT.

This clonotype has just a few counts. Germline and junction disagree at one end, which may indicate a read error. The CDR3 is CASSFSGKGYYAF. The CDR3 nucleotides are TGTGCCAGCAGTTTTTCGGGGAAAGGTTACTACGCCTTC. The V and J genes are TRBV24-1 and TRBJ1-2; D is unresolved. Germline-derived CDR1 and CDR2 are KGHDR and SFDVKD. The CDR3 consists of 13 residues.

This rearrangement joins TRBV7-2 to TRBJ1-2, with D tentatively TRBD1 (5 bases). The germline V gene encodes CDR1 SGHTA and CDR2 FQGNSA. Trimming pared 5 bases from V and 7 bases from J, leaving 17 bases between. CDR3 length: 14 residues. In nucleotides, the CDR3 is TGTGCCAGCAGCCAAGATGGAGCAGGGACTGGCTACACCTTC. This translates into CASSQDGAGTGYTF. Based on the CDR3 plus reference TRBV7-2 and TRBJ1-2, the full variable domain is GAGVSQSPSNKVTEKGKDVELRCDPISGHTALYWYRQSLGQGLEFLIYFQGNSAPDKSGLPSDRFSAERTGGSVSTLTIQRTQQEDSAVYLCASSQDGAGTGYTFGSGTRLTVV.

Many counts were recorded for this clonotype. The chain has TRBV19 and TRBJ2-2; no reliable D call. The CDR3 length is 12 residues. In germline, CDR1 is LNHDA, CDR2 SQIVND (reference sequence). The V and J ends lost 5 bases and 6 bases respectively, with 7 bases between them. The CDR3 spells CASSFLAGELFF. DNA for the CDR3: TGTGCCAGTAGTTTCCTTGCCGGGGAGCTGTTTTTT. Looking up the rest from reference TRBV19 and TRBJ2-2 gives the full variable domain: DGGITQSPKYLFRKEGQNVTLSCEQNLNHDAMYWYRQDPGQGLRLIYYSQIVNDFQKGDIAEGYSVSREKKESFPLTVTSAQKNPTAFYLCASSFLAGELFFGEGSRLTVL.

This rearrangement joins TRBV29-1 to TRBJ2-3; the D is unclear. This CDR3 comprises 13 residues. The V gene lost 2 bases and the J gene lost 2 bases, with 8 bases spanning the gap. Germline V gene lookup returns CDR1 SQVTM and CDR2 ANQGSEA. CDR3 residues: CSVESPTTDTQYF. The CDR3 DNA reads TGCAGCGTTGAATCCCCAACCACAGATACGCAGTATTTT.

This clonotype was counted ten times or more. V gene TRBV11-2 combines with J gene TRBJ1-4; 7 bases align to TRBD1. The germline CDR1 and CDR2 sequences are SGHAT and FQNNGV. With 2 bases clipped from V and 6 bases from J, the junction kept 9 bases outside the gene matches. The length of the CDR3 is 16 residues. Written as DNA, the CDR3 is TGTGCCAGCAGCTTACGCCGGGACAGTAGATATGAAAAACTGTTTTTT. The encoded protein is CASSLRRDSRYEKLFF.

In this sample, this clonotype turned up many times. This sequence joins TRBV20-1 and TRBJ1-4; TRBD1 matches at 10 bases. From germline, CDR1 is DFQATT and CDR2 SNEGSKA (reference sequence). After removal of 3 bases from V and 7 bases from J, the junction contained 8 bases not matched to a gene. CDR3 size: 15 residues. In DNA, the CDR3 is TGCAGTGCTAGGTCCCGGGACAGGGGCGGTGAAAAACTGTTTTTT. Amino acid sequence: CSARSRDRGGEKLFF.

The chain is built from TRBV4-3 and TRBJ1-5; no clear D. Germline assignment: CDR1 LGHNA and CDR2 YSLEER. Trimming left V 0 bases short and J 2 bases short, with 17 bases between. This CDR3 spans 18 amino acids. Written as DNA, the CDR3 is TGCGCCAGCAGCCAAGACCCACTACAGCGGAGTCGCAATCAGCCCCAGCATTTT. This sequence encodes CASSQDPLQRSRNQPQHF.

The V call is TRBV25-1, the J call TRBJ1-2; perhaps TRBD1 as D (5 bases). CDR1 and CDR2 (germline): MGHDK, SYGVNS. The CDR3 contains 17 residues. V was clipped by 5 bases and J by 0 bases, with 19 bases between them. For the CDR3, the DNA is TGTGCCAGCAGTTCAGGGTCTACTACCCTCACTAACTATGGCTACACCTTC. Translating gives CASSSGSTTLTNYGYTF.

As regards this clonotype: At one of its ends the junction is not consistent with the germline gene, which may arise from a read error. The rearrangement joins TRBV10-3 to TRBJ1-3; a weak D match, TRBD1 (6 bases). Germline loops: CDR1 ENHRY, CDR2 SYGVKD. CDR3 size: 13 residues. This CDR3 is CASSYSGANTIYF. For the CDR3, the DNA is TGTGCCAGCAGTTACTCGGGGGCAAACACCATATATTTT.